These 7 T cell receptor beta chains were all obtained from the same sample, sequenced in a study of blood T cell repertoires in COVID-19. Sequencing used immunoSEQ multiplex PCR; TCRdb keeps in-frame clones, though not all of them. Among a few hundred thousand clones listed, roughly 89% were seen once. The sample was peripheral blood. The receptors were gathered from a woman aged 60-75 years with COVID-19, enrolled during active disease.

This chain uses TRBV12-3 or TRBV12-4 with TRBJ2-6, with a tentative D call TRBD2 (5 bases). This CDR3 has 13 amino acids. Trimming left V 9 bases short and J 4 bases short, with 10 bases between. The CDR3 DNA is TGTGCCAGTGGACTGTGGGGGGCCAACGTCCTGACTTTC. Its translation is CASGLWGANVLTF.

This clone was seen a single time. The chain carries TRBV5-1 and TRBJ1-1; D is perhaps TRBD1 (5 bases). There are 15 residues in the CDR3. V lost 7 bases, J lost 4 bases, and 20 bases lay in between. The germline V gene has CDR1 SGHRS and CDR2 YFSETQ. The CDR3 loop reads CASQPVRGAVTEAFF. CDR3 in DNA: TGCGCCAGCCAGCCCGTCCGCGGGGCAGTCACTGAAGCTTTCTTT.

V gene TRBV2 combines with J gene TRBJ2-2, with 8 bases matching TRBD1. Germline CDR1 and CDR2: SNHLY and FYNNEI. This CDR3 comprises 14 residues. J gave up 7 bases and V 6 bases, and 7 bases lay outside the gene matches. This CDR3 is CASSRTGKGGELFF. Written as DNA, the CDR3 is TGTGCCAGCAGCCGGACAGGGAAGGGCGGGGAGCTGTTTTTT. The variable domain in full, with the rest retrieved from reference TRBV2 and TRBJ2-2, is EPEVTQTPSHQVTQMGQEVILRCVPISNHLYFYWYRQILGQKVEFLVSFYNNEISEKSEIFDDQFSVERPDGSNFTLKIRSTKLEDSAMYFCASSRTGKGGELFFGEGSRLTVL.

This chain joins TRBV6-1 and TRBJ1-1; TRBD1 matches 8 bases. Unmatched junction bases numbered 6, after V lost 6 bases and J lost 3 bases. Per the germline V gene, CDR1 is MNHNS and CDR2 is SASEGT. This CDR3 is 14 amino acids long. The CDR3 DNA reads TGTGCCAGCAGCAAAGGACAGGGAGACACTGAAGCTTTCTTT. This codes for CASSKGQGDTEAFF.

In its sample, this clone was seen a few times. This rearrangement joins TRBV19 to TRBJ1-1, with D possibly matching TRBD1 (6 bases). Germline-derived CDR1 and CDR2 are LNHDA and SQIVND (reference sequence). The CDR3 runs to 15 residues. V was trimmed by 3 bases and J by 0 bases, leaving 11 bases between them. The DNA of the CDR3 is TGTGCCAGTAGTATGATAGGACAGCTGAACACTGAAGCTTTCTTT. This translates into CASSMIGQLNTEAFF.

This sequence joins TRBV28 and TRBJ1-3, with D possibly matching TRBD1 (6 bases). Germline V CDR1 and CDR2: MDHEN, SYDVKM. The length of the CDR3 is 15 residues. Trimming removed 6 bases at V and 0 bases at J, with 12 bases between. This CDR3 reads CASRALDSSGNTIYF. CDR3 nucleotide sequence: TGTGCCAGCAGAGCCCTGGACAGCTCTGGAAACACCATATATTTT.

The chain links TRBV19 to TRBJ1-3; 9 bases line up with TRBD1. The CDR3 runs to 16 residues. Germline loops: CDR1 LNHDA, CDR2 SQIVND (reference sequence). With 6 bases clipped from V and 0 bases from J, the junction kept 6 bases outside the gene matches. Here the CDR3 DNA reads TGTGCCAGTAGCCGGACAGGGGCAGCCTCTGGAAACACCATATATTTT. Translation: CASSRTGAASGNTIYF.